This paragraph reports one T cell receptor beta chain. The antigen remains undetermined. The time point denotes: week 5, during vaccination. In the vaccine, a single dose held 300 ug of the mutant IDH1 20-mer peptide, along with topical imiquimod. The record originates from a study of a mutant IDH1 vaccine in newly diagnosed glioma. Findings and caveats of the study: Variations in leading peripheral T cell clonotypes appeared to have no connection with pseudoprogression.

Germline loops: CDR1 SGHRS, CDR2 YFSETQ. The J segment lost 1 base and the V segment lost 1 base, leaving 2 bases of the junction unmatched. This CDR3 spans 16 amino acids. Using immunoSEQ multiplex PCR, the repertoire was profiled, and TCRdb retains in-frame clones only, with some absent. The sample yields approximately 60,000 clones, 82% seen once. V and J are TRBV5-1 and TRBJ1-1; TRBD1 matches 12 bases. This clonotype was obtained from a woman between 18 and 30 years old with glioma. Some clones in this sample may be carry-over from other donors' samples. The sequencing used PBMCs, collected from a glioma patient whose treatment included an IDH1 peptide vaccine. CDR3 bases: TGCGCCAGCAGCTTGTGGGGACAGGGGGCGAACACTGAAGCTTTCTTT. The encoded protein is CASSLWGQGANTEAFF.